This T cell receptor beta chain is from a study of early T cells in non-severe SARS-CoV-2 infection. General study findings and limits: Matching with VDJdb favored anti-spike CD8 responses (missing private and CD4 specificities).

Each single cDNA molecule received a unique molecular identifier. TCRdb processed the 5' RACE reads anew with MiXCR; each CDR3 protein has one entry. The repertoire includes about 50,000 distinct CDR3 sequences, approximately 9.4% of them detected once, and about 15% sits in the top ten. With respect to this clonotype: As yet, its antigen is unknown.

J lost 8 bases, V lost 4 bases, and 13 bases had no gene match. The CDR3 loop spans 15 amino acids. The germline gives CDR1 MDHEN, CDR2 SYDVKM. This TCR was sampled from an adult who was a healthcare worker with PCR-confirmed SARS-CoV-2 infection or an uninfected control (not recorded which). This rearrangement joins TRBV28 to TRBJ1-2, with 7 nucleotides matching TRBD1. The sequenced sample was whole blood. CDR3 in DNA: TGTGCCAGCAGTTGGTCCACCGGGACAGACAAGGGCTACACCTTC. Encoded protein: CASSWSTGTDKGYTF.